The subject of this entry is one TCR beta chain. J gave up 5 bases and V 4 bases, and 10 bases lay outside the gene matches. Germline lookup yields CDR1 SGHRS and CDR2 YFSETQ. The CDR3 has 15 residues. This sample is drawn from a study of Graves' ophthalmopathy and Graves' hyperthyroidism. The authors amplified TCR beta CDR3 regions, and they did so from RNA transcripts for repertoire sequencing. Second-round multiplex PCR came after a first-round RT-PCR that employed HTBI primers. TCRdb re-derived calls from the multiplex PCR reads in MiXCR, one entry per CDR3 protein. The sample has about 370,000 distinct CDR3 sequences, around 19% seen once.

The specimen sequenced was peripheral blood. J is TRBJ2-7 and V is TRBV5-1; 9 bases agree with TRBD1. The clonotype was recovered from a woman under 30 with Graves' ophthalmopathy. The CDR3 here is CASSVPGTGFDEQYF. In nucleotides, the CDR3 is TGCGCCAGCAGCGTACCCGGGACAGGGTTCGACGAGCAGTACTTC.